A selection of T cell receptor beta chains follows, all from one sample in a study of cytomegalovirus exposure and HLA in healthy donors. Here immunoSEQ multiplex PCR was the method, and the copy in TCRdb shows in-frame clones only, minus some. The sample yields about 270,000 clones, under 80% seen once. Input material: PBMCs. The receptors shown here come from a female donor in good health and CMV-seronegative. CDR3s include the opening cysteine and the closing phenylalanine or tryptophan. A D gene is named only where the DNA matches it firmly. Size tells how often a clone was seen (once, few, many) or the class of an expanded clone, and some rows leave it out.

abundance: .; v_gene: TRBV5-1; j_gene: TRBJ1-1; d_gene: .; CDR3nt: TGCGCCAGCAGCTTGGACGGCACTGAAGCTTTCTTT; CDR3aa: CASSLDGTEAFF
abundance: few; v_gene: TRBV5-1; j_gene: TRBJ1-4; d_gene: TRBD1; CDR3nt: TGCGCCAGCAGCTTGACGACAGGGGGGGAAAAACTGTTTTTT; CDR3aa: CASSLTTGGEKLFF
abundance: once; v_gene: TRBV7-9; j_gene: TRBJ2-2; d_gene: TRBD2; CDR3nt: TGTTCCAGCAGGATAGCGGGAGAAGGTATCGGGGAGCTGTTTTTT; CDR3aa: CSSRIAGEGIGELFF
abundance: .; v_gene: TRBV2; j_gene: TRBJ2-5; d_gene: .; CDR3nt: TGTGCCAGCAGTGAAATTTCTGCGGACAACCTCCAAGAGACCCAGTACTTC; CDR3aa: CASSEISADNLQETQYF
abundance: .; v_gene: TRBV6-5; j_gene: TRBJ1-3; d_gene: .; CDR3nt: TGTGCCAGCAGTCGGGACATACCCTCTGGAAACACCATATATTTT; CDR3aa: CASSRDIPSGNTIYF
abundance: .; v_gene: TRBV10-3; j_gene: TRBJ2-1; d_gene: TRBD1; CDR3nt: TGTGCCATCAGTGAGGCCCCCGGACAGGGAGTATCGCAGTTCTTC; CDR3aa: CAISEAPGQGVSQFF
abundance: .; v_gene: TRBV7-9; j_gene: TRBJ1-3; d_gene: TRBD1; CDR3nt: TGTGCCAGCAGCTTCCGGGACAGTCCCTCTGGAAACACCATATATTTT; CDR3aa: CASSFRDSPSGNTIYF
abundance: few; v_gene: TRBV27; j_gene: TRBJ2-7; d_gene: .; CDR3nt: TGTGCCAGCAGTTTGGGGGCTGGGGAGGGATCTTACGAGCAGTACTTC; CDR3aa: CASSLGAGEGSYEQYF
abundance: .; v_gene: TRBV5-1; j_gene: TRBJ2-7; d_gene: TRBD2; CDR3nt: TGCGCCAGCAGCTCCGGGACTAGCGGGTTCTACGAGCAGTACTTC; CDR3aa: CASSSGTSGFYEQYF
abundance: .; v_gene: TRBV6-5; j_gene: TRBJ1-5; d_gene: .; CDR3nt: TGTGCCAGCAGTGAACTCGTTCCCCAGCATTTT; CDR3aa: CASSELVPQHF
abundance: .; v_gene: TRBV25-1; j_gene: TRBJ1-4; d_gene: TRBD1; CDR3nt: TGTGCCAGCAGTGTTACAGGGGGGTATGAAAAACTGTTTTTT; CDR3aa: CASSVTGGYEKLFF
abundance: few; v_gene: TRBV5-1; j_gene: TRBJ2-1; d_gene: TRBD2; CDR3nt: TGCGCCAGCAGCTGGCCAACTAGCGATAGATACAATGAGCAGTTCTTC; CDR3aa: CASSWPTSDRYNEQFF
abundance: once; v_gene: TRBV5-5; j_gene: TRBJ2-7; d_gene: TRBD1; CDR3nt: TGTGCCAGCAGCTCACCCGGGACAGGGGGCTACGAGCAGTACTTC; CDR3aa: CASSSPGTGGYEQYF
abundance: .; v_gene: TRBV6-1; j_gene: TRBJ2-7; d_gene: TRBD1; CDR3nt: TGTGCCAGCAGTGCAGGAACCGGGACAGGAGACGAGCAGTACTTC; CDR3aa: CASSAGTGTGDEQYF
abundance: .; v_gene: TRBV19; j_gene: TRBJ1-2; d_gene: .; CDR3nt: TGTGCCAGTACGGGGGGGCGGCAGGGGAACAACTATGGCTACACCTTC; CDR3aa: CASTGGRQGNNYGYTF
abundance: .; v_gene: TRBV29-1; j_gene: TRBJ2-5; d_gene: TRBD2; CDR3nt: TGCAGCGCCCGAGCGGGAGGAGGGTTAGAGACCCAGTACTTC; CDR3aa: CSARAGGGLETQYF
abundance: once; v_gene: TRBV30; j_gene: TRBJ1-2; d_gene: .; CDR3nt: TGTGCCTGGAGTACAGGGTATGGCTATGGCTACACCTTC; CDR3aa: CAWSTGYGYGYTF
abundance: .; v_gene: TRBV19; j_gene: TRBJ2-1; d_gene: .; CDR3nt: TGTGCCAGTAGTACGGGACTCTACAATGAGCAGTTCTTC; CDR3aa: CASSTGLYNEQFF
abundance: .; v_gene: TRBV27; j_gene: TRBJ2-3; d_gene: .; CDR3nt: TGTGCCAGCAGTTCGACTAGAAGCACAGATACGCAGTATTTT; CDR3aa: CASSSTRSTDTQYF
abundance: once; v_gene: TRBV27; j_gene: TRBJ2-1; d_gene: TRBD2; CDR3nt: TGTGCCAGCAGTTTAATGGCGGGAGGGCCCAATGAGCAGTTCTTC; CDR3aa: CASSLMAGGPNEQFF
abundance: few; v_gene: TRBV2; j_gene: TRBJ2-7; d_gene: .; CDR3nt: TGTGCCAGCAGGCTCGACAACTACGAGCAGTACTTC; CDR3aa: CASRLDNYEQYF
abundance: .; v_gene: TRBV27; j_gene: TRBJ2-3; d_gene: TRBD1; CDR3nt: TGTGCCAGCAGTTCCCAGGGGGATCGGACAGATACGCAGTATTTT; CDR3aa: CASSSQGDRTDTQYF
abundance: .; v_gene: TRBV4-2; j_gene: TRBJ2-7; d_gene: .; CDR3nt: TGTGCCAGCAGCCTCGGTATGGACAGTTCCTACGAGCAGTACTTC; CDR3aa: CASSLGMDSSYEQYF
abundance: .; v_gene: TRBV9; j_gene: TRBJ2-5; d_gene: .; CDR3nt: TGTGCCAGCAGCGTAGGACTAGATCAAGAGACCCAGTACTTC; CDR3aa: CASSVGLDQETQYF
abundance: .; v_gene: TRBV5-1; j_gene: TRBJ2-1; d_gene: .; CDR3nt: TGCGCCAGCAGCTTCCTAGCGAGCTCCTACAATGAGCAGTTCTTC; CDR3aa: CASSFLASSYNEQFF
abundance: few; v_gene: TRBV4-1; j_gene: TRBJ2-7; d_gene: .; CDR3nt: TGCGCCAGCAGCCAAACTAGGACCTACGAGCAGTACTTC; CDR3aa: CASSQTRTYEQYF
abundance: .; v_gene: TRBV4-1; j_gene: TRBJ1-2; d_gene: TRBD1; CDR3nt: TGCGCCAGCAACCCTAGACAGGGAAACTATGGCTACACCTTC; CDR3aa: CASNPRQGNYGYTF
abundance: .; v_gene: TRBV21-1; j_gene: TRBJ2-3; d_gene: .; CDR3nt: TGTGCCAGCAGCAACGGGGGAGACACAGATACGCAGTATTTT; CDR3aa: CASSNGGDTDTQYF